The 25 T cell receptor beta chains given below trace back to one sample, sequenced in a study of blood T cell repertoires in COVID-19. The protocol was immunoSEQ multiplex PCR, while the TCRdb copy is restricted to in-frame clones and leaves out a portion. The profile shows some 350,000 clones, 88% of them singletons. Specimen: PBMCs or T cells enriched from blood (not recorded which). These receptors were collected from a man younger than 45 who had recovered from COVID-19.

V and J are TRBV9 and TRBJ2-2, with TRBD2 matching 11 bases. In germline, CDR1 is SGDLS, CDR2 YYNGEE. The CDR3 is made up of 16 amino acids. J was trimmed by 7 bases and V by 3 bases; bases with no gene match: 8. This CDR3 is CASSETSGGLVGELFF. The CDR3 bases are TGTGCCAGCAGCGAAACTAGCGGGGGACTTGTCGGGGAGCTGTTTTTT.

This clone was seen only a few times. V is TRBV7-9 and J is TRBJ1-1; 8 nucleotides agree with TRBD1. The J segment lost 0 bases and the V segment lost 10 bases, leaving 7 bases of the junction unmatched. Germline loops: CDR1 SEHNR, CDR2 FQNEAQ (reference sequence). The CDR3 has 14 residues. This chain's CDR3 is CATTTGAMNTEAFF. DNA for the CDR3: TGTGCCACTACGACAGGGGCAATGAACACTGAAGCTTTCTTT. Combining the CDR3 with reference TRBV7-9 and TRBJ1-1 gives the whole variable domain DTGVSQNPRHKITKRGQNVTFRCDPISEHNRLYWYRQTLGQGPEFLTYFQNEAQLEKSRLLSDRFSAERPKGSFSTLEIQRTEQGDSAMYLCATTTGAMNTEAFFGQGTRLTVV.

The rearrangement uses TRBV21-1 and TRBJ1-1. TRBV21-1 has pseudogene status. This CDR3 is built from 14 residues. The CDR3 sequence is CASSKGIANTEAFF. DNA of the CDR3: TGTGCCAGCAGCAAAGGCATAGCGAACACTGAAGCTTTCTTT.

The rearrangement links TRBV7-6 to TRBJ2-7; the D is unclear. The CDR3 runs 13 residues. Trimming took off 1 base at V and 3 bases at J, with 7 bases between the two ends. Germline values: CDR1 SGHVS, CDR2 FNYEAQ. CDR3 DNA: TGTGCCAGCAGCTTAGAAGCCGGCTACGAGCAGTACTTC. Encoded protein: CASSLEAGYEQYF.

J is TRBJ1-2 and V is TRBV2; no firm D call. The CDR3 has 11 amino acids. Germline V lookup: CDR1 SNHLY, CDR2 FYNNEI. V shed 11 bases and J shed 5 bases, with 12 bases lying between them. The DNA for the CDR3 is TGTGCCGACAAGGTTGAATATGGCTACACCTTC. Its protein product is CADKVEYGYTF. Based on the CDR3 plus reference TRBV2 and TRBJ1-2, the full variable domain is EPEVTQTPSHQVTQMGQEVILRCVPISNHLYFYWYRQILGQKVEFLVSFYNNEISEKSEIFDDQFSVERPDGSNFTLKIRSTKLEDSAMYFCADKVEYGYTFGSGTRLTVV.

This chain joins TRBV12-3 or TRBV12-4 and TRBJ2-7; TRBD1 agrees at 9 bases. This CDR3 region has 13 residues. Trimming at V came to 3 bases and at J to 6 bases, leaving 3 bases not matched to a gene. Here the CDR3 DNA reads TGTGCCAGCAGTTTCGGACAGGGGAGCGAGCAGTACTTC. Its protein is CASSFGQGSEQYF.

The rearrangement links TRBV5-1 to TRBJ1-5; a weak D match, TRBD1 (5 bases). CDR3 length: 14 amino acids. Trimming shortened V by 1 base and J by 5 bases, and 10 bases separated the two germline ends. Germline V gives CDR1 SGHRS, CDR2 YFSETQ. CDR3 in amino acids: CASSLQGGDQPQHF. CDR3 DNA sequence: TGCGCCAGCAGCTTGCAGGGAGGCGATCAGCCCCAGCATTTT. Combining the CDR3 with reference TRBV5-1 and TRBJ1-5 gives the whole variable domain KAGVTQTPRYLIKTRGQQVTLSCSPISGHRSVSWYQQTPGQGLQFLFEYFSETQRNKGNFPGRFSGRQFSNSRSEMNVSTLELGDSALYLCASSLQGGDQPQHFGDGTRLSIL.

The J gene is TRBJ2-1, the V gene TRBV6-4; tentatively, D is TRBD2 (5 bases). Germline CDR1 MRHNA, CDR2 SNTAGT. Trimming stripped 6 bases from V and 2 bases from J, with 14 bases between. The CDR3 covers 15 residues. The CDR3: CASSLEGYTYNEQFF. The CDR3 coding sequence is TGTGCCAGCAGCCTTGAGGGTTACACCTACAATGAGCAGTTCTTC.

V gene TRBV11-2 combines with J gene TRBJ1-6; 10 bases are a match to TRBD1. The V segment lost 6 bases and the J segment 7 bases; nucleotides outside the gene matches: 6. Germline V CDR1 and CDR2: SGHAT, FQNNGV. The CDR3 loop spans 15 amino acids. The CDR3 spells CASRPPGQGNSPLHF. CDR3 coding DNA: TGTGCCAGCAGGCCTCCGGGACAGGGGAATTCACCCCTCCACTTT.

For the CDR3, the DNA is TGTGCCAGCAGCTTAGGTAGCGGGGGGGCAAATGAGCAGTTCTTC. It codes for CASSLGSGGANEQFF. V is TRBV11-2 and J is TRBJ2-1; 11 nucleotides match TRBD2. The CDR3 covers 15 residues. V gave up 1 base and J gave up 7 bases; unmatched junction bases: 3. Germline lookup yields CDR1 SGHAT and CDR2 FQNNGV.

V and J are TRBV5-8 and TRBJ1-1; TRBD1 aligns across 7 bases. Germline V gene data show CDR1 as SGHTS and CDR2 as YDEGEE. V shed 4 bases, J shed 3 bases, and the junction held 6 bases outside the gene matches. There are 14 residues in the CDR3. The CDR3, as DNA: TGTGCCAGCAGCCTGACAGGGAGGTACACTGAAGCTTTCTTT. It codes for CASSLTGRYTEAFF.

The CDR3 DNA sequence: TGTGCCAGCAGTGAGCTAGCGGGCTCCTACAATGAGCAGTTCTTC. As protein: CASSELAGSYNEQFF. The chain recombines TRBV2 with TRBJ2-1, with TRBD2 matching over 8 bases. CDR3 length: 15 residues. The V segment lost 3 bases and the J segment 0 bases; nucleotides outside the gene matches: 1. The germline CDR1 and CDR2 sequences are SNHLY and FYNNEI.

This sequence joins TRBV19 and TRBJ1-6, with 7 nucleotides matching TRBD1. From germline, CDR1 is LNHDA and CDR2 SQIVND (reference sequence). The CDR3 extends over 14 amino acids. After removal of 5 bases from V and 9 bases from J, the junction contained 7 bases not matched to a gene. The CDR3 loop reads CASSETGLGSPLHF. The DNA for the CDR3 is TGTGCCAGTAGTGAGACAGGGCTGGGTTCACCCCTCCACTTT.

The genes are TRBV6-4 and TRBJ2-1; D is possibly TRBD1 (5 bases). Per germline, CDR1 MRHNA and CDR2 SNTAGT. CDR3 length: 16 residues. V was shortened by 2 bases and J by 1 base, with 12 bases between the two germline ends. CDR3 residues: CASSDGAFGSYNEQFF. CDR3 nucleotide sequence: TGTGCCAGCAGTGACGGGGCTTTTGGGTCCTACAATGAGCAGTTCTTC.

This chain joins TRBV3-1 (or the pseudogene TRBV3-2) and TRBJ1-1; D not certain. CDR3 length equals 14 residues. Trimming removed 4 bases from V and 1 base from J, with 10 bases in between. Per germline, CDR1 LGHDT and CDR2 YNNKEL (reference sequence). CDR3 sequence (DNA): TGTGCCAGCAGCCCTTCTTTGGCGAACACTGAAGCTTTCTTT. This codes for CASSPSLANTEAFF.

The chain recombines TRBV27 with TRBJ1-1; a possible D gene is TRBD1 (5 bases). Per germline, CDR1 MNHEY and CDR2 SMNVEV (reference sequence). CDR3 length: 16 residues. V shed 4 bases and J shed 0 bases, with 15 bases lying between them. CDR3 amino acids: CASSSIATDMNTEAFF. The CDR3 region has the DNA TGTGCCAGCAGTTCTATCGCGACAGATATGAACACTGAAGCTTTCTTT.

The CDR3 is CASSYGLVRYEQYF. Here the CDR3 DNA reads TGTGCCAGCAGCTACGGACTAGTTAGGTACGAGCAGTACTTC. This chain connects TRBV7-2 to TRBJ2-7; 7 positions agree with TRBD2. Trimming cost V 4 bases and J 4 bases; bases outside gene matches: 7. CDR1 SGHTA and CDR2 FQGNSA come from the germline V gene. The CDR3 runs 14 residues.

CDR3 nucleotide sequence: TGTGCCAGCAGCCAAGAGGGACAGGGTCCTCCCTACGAGCAGTACTTC. It codes for CASSQEGQGPPYEQYF. The chain employs TRBV3-1 (or the pseudogene TRBV3-2) and TRBJ2-7, with 9 bases lining up with TRBD1. The germline V gene encodes CDR1 LGHDT and CDR2 YNNKEL (reference sequence). J gave up 2 bases and V 0 bases, and 5 bases lay outside the gene matches. The CDR3 totals 16 residues.

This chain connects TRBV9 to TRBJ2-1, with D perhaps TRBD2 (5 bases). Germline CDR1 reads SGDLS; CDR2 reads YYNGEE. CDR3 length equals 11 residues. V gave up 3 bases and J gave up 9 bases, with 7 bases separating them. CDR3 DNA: TGTGCCAGCAGCGCACTAGGTGAGCAGTTCTTC. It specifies CASSALGEQFF.

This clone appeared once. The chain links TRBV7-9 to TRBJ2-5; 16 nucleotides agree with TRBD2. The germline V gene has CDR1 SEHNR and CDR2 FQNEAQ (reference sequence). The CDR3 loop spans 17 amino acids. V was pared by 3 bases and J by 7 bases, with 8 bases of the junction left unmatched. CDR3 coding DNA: TGTGCCAGCAGCTTTCCGGGACTAGCGGGGGGGCCGCCGACCCAGTACTTC. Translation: CASSFPGLAGGPPTQYF. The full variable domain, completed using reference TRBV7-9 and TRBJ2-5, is DTGVSQNPRHKITKRGQNVTFRCDPISEHNRLYWYRQTLGQGPEFLTYFQNEAQLEKSRLLSDRFSAERPKGSFSTLEIQRTEQGDSAMYLCASSFPGLAGGPPTQYFGPGTRLLVL.

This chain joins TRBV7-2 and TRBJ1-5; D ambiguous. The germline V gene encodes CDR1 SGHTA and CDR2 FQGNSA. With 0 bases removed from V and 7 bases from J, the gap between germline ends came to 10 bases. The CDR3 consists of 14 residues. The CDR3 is CASSLAAGSQPQHF. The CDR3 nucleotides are TGTGCCAGCAGCTTAGCTGCAGGCTCCCAGCCCCAGCATTTT.

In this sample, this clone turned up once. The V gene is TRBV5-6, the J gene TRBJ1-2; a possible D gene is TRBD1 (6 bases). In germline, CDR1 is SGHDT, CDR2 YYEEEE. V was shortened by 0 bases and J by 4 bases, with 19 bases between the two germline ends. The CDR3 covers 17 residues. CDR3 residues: CASSLGDTVFMSYGYTF. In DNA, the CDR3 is TGTGCCAGCAGCTTGGGGGACACAGTCTTCATGTCCTATGGCTACACCTTC.

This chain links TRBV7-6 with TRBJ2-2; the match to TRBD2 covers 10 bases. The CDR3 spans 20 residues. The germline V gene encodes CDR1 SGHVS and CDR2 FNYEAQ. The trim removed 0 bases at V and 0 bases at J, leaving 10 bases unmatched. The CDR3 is CASSLAPERGGSANTGELFF. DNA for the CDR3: TGTGCCAGCAGCTTAGCGCCGGAGCGGGGGGGTTCCGCGAACACCGGGGAGCTGTTTTTT.

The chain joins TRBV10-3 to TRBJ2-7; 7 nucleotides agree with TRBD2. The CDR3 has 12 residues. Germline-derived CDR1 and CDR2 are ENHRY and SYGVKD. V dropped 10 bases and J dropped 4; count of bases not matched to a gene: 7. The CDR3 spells CATGGGDYEQYF. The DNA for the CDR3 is TGTGCCACTGGGGGGGGTGATTACGAGCAGTACTTC.

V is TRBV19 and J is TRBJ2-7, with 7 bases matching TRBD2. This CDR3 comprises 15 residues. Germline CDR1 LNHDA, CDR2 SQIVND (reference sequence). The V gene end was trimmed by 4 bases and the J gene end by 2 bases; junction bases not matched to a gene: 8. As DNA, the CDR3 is TGTGCCAGTAGTACCCTCAGCGGGGCTACCTACGAGCAGTACTTC. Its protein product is CASSTLSGATYEQYF.